Listed here are 25 T cell receptor beta chains from one sample, sequenced in a study of T-cell reconstitution after alpha-beta-depleted transplantation in children. Unique molecular identifiers featured in how the TCRbeta library was prepared. MiXCR was run by TCRdb on the PCR reads, yielding one entry per CDR3 protein. In the table there are a few hundred thousand distinct CDR3 sequences, approximately 20% of which are singletons. The starting material was PBMCs from the stem cell graft donor, obtained from the stem cell graft. Source of these receptors: a human donor who donated a stem cell graft to a child with acute lymphoblastic leukemia.

This clonotype was counted between two and nine times. V gene TRBV11-1 combines with J gene TRBJ1-1; 9 bases are shared with TRBD1. V shed 0 bases and J 3 bases; nucleotides not matched to a gene: 11. The CDR3 runs to 18 residues. The germline CDR1 and CDR2 sequences are SGHAT and FQDESV (reference sequence). Here the CDR3 DNA reads TGTGCCAGCAGCTTAGCGGGGACAGGGAGGGTAAAGGACACTGAAGCTTTCTTT. This sequence encodes CASSLAGTGRVKDTEAFF. The variable domain in full, with the rest retrieved from reference TRBV11-1 and TRBJ1-1, is EAEVAQSPRYKITEKSQAVAFWCDPISGHATLYWYRQILGQGPELLVQFQDESVVDDSQLPKDRFSAERLKGVDSTLKIQPAELGDSAMYLCASSLAGTGRVKDTEAFFGQGTRLTVV.

The chain links TRBV27 to TRBJ1-4; D is ambiguous. The CDR3 has 14 amino acids. Germline-derived CDR1 and CDR2 are MNHEY and SMNVEV (reference sequence). The germline V and J ends were trimmed by 7 bases and 7 bases, with 16 bases remaining between them. In DNA, the CDR3 is TGTGCCAGCAAGGACGGGGAATTTCGTGAAAAACTGTTTTTT. Amino acid sequence: CASKDGEFREKLFF.

A remark on this clonotype: One end of the junction varies from germline; a read error may be responsible. The chain is built from TRBV20-1 and TRBJ2-4; D is undetermined. The CDR3 is 13 residues long. The V gene's germline CDR1 is DFQATT and CDR2 SNEGSKA (reference sequence). CDR3 DNA: TGCAGTGCTGGACCGCCAGCCAAAAACAGTCAGTACTTC. Encoded protein: CSAGPPAKNSQYF.

The chain carries TRBV3-1 and TRBJ2-7, with D possibly TRBD2 on 6 matching bases. This CDR3 spans 13 amino acids. Trimming took 11 bases from V and 4 from J, leaving 18 bases between them. Germline V lookup: CDR1 LGHDT, CDR2 YNNKEL (reference sequence). The CDR3 nucleotides are TGTGCCGTAACGGGGCGGGATAGTTACGAGCAGTACTTC. Residues: CAVTGRDSYEQYF.

This clonotype has just a few counts. The genes are TRBV6-5 and TRBJ1-5; D possibly corresponds to TRBD1 (6 bases). The V gene lost 0 bases and the J gene lost 9 bases, with 12 bases spanning the gap. Germline V CDR1 and CDR2: MNHEY, SVGAGI. The CDR3 is made up of 14 amino acids. The DNA of the CDR3 is TGTGCCAGCAGTTACTCCAGGGGCCTCAGGCCCCAGCATTTT. This encodes CASSYSRGLRPQHF.

The chain joins TRBV3-1 to TRBJ2-2, with TRBD2 matching 11 bases. The CDR3 consists of 18 residues. V shed 1 base, J shed 2 bases, and the junction held 6 bases outside the gene matches. CDR1 LGHDT and CDR2 YNNKEL come from the germline V gene (reference sequence). CDR3 loop: CASSQGVTSGGNTGELFF. CDR3 DNA sequence: TGTGCCAGCAGCCAAGGGGTAACTAGCGGGGGAAACACCGGGGAGCTGTTTTTT.

This clonotype was seen many times. This chain joins TRBV12-3 or TRBV12-4 and TRBJ2-2; a weak D match, TRBD1 (6 bases). The V gene lost 6 bases and the J gene lost 2 bases, with 13 bases spanning the gap. The CDR3 consists of 15 residues. CDR3 in amino acids: CASSPGQGNTGELFF. The CDR3 DNA is TGTGCCAGCAGCCCGGGACAAGGAAACACCGGGGAGCTGTTTTTT.

This chain joins TRBV18 and TRBJ2-5; no clear D. The CDR3 has 13 residues. With 2 bases removed from V and 1 base from J, the gap between germline ends came to 5 bases. CDR1 is KGHSH, CDR2 LQKENI, per germline. The CDR3 region has the DNA TGTGCCAGCTCACCAGTGCTCCAAGAGACCCAGTACTTC. As protein: CASSPVLQETQYF. The full variable domain, its missing parts supplied by reference TRBV18 and TRBJ2-5, is NAGVMQNPRHLVRRRGQEARLRCSPMKGHSHVYWYRQLPEEGLKFMVYLQKENIIDESGMPKERFSAEFPKEGPSILRIQQVVRGDSAAYFCASSPVLQETQYFGPGTRLLVL.

The sample holds a few counts of this clonotype. The CDR3 is CASSHSPLDTQYF. The DNA for the CDR3 is TGTGCCAGCAGCCATTCTCCATTGGATACGCAGTATTTT. The rearrangement joins TRBV6-2 or TRBV6-3 to TRBJ2-3, with D uncertain. CDR1 and CDR2 (germline): MNHEY, SVGEGT. With 6 bases removed from V and 6 bases from J, the gap between germline ends came to 13 bases. This CDR3 has 13 residues.

This clonotype was counted between two and nine times. The chain has TRBV12-3 or TRBV12-4 and TRBJ1-1, with D perhaps matching TRBD1 (5 bases). CDR3 length: 16 amino acids. Trimming left V 2 bases short and J 0 bases short, with 13 bases between. The CDR3 DNA follows: TGTGCCAGCAGTTTAATCGAAAACAGGATGAACACTGAAGCTTTCTTT. Translation: CASSLIENRMNTEAFF.

V and J are TRBV24-1 and TRBJ2-1, with 10 bases that match TRBD1. CDR1 and CDR2 from the germline V gene are KGHDR and SFDVKD. The V gene end was trimmed by 5 bases and the J gene end by 6 bases; junction bases not matched to a gene: 9. CDR3 length equals 16 residues. The CDR3, as DNA: TGTGCCACCAGTGCCCAGGGGGGACAGGGGCTCAATGAGCAGTTCTTC. Amino acids: CATSAQGGQGLNEQFF.

The rearrangement uses TRBV6-1 and TRBJ2-1; D tentatively fits TRBD1 or TRBD2 (6 bases each). The CDR3 loop spans 15 amino acids. Germline V gene data show CDR1 as MNHNS and CDR2 as SASEGT. V gave up 6 bases and J gave up 2 bases, with 14 bases separating them. DNA for the CDR3: TGTGCCAGCAGGAGAGGGGGGAGCCCCTACAATGAGCAGTTCTTC. It translates to CASRRGGSPYNEQFF.

This clonotype was recorded many times. One end of the junction varies from germline; a read error may be responsible. This chain connects TRBV5-1 to TRBJ2-2, with D possibly matching TRBD2 (6 bases). There are 14 residues in the CDR3. CDR1 and CDR2 (germline): SGHRS, YFSETQ. The CDR3 DNA follows: TGTGCCAGCAGCTTAGACGGGGGCACCGGGGAGCTGTTTTTT. Its protein product is CASSLDGGTGELFF. Using reference TRBV5-1 and TRBJ2-2 for the parts outside the CDR3, the full variable domain is KAGVTQTPRYLIKTRGQQVTLSCSPISGHRSVSWYQQTPGQGLQFLFEYFSETQRNKGNFPGRFSGRQFSNSRSEMNVSTLELGDSALYLCASSLDGGTGELFFGEGSRLTVL.

In this sample, this clonotype turned up a few times. V and J are TRBV7-3 and TRBJ2-3, with D possibly matching TRBD2 (6 bases). CDR3 length: 14 residues. V lost 3 bases to trimming and J lost 3 bases, with 10 bases between them. CDR1 SGHTA and CDR2 FQGTGA come from the germline V gene. The CDR3 DNA sequence: TGTGCCAGCAGCTTCACGGGAGCGACAGATACGCAGTATTTT. Protein product: CASSFTGATDTQYF.

The rearrangement links TRBV19 to TRBJ2-7; TRBD1 is a possible D gene (5 bases). The CDR3 runs 13 residues. The germline V gene has CDR1 LNHDA and CDR2 SQIVND (reference sequence). V was clipped by 7 bases and J by 3 bases, with 13 bases between them. The CDR3 is CASKRGFGYEQYF. The CDR3 nucleotides are TGTGCCAGTAAAAGGGGTTTTGGCTACGAGCAGTACTTC.

The chain has TRBV29-1 and TRBJ1-3; possibly TRBD1 for D (5 bases). The CDR3 has 16 residues. V gave up 1 base and J gave up 2 bases, with 15 bases separating them. Germline values: CDR1 SQVTM, CDR2 ANQGSEA. CDR3 region: CSVEGLTRGPGNTIYF. DNA for the CDR3: TGCAGCGTTGAAGGGCTTACCCGGGGCCCTGGAAACACCATATATTTT.

This clonotype was counted between two and nine times. This chain links TRBV9 with TRBJ2-7, with D perhaps being TRBD1 or TRBD2 (5 bases each). This CDR3 has 14 amino acids. Germline CDR1 SGDLS, CDR2 YYNGEE. The ends were cut back, 4 bases at V and 1 base at J, with 12 bases in the middle. CDR3 sequence reads: CASSTRGGSYEQYF. The CDR3 DNA sequence: TGTGCCAGCAGCACCCGGGGCGGGTCCTACGAGCAGTACTTC.

The chain couples TRBV5-1 to TRBJ2-1; 7 nucleotides match TRBD2. V trimming: 6 bases; J trimming: 5 bases; junction bases outside the gene matches: 11. The germline CDR1 and CDR2 sequences are SGHRS and YFSETQ. This CDR3 has 15 residues. Here the CDR3 reads CASKASGRANNEQFF. The CDR3 nucleotides are TGCGCCAGCAAAGCTTCTGGGAGGGCCAACAATGAGCAGTTCTTC.

This clonotype was counted ten times or more. One junction end disagrees with the germline gene, perhaps due to a read error. The rearrangement links TRBV28 to TRBJ2-2; D is unresolved. From germline, CDR1 is MDHEN and CDR2 SYDVKM. This CDR3 contains 13 residues. Here the CDR3 DNA reads TGTGCCAGCAGTTTATCGAACAGCGGGGAGCTGTTTTTT. Translation: CASSLSNSGELFF.

This clonotype appeared many times. Germline is not matched at one junction end, which may reflect a read error. This sequence joins TRBV5-1 and TRBJ1-1, with D uncertain. The length of the CDR3 is 12 residues. Germline assignment: CDR1 SGHRS and CDR2 YFSETQ. The CDR3 DNA sequence: TGTGCCAGCAGCTTCGGGAACACTGAAGCTTTCTTT. Its translation: CASSFGNTEAFF.

This clonotype was observed a few times. This chain uses TRBV7-9 with TRBJ2-5; TRBD2 matches at 10 bases. After removal of 10 bases from V and 0 bases from J, the junction contained 11 bases not matched to a gene. There are 16 residues in the CDR3. Germline V CDR1 and CDR2: SEHNR, FQNEAQ (reference sequence). The CDR3 loop reads CATGPLAGEYQETQYF. The CDR3 DNA reads TGTGCCACGGGGCCCCTAGCGGGGGAGTACCAAGAGACCCAGTACTTC.

This clonotype was observed a few times. The rearrangement uses TRBV7-3 and TRBJ2-2; 7 positions agree with TRBD1. The CDR3 is 16 amino acids. V trimming: 5 bases; J trimming: 3 bases; junction bases outside the gene matches: 9. Germline CDR1 and CDR2: SGHTA and FQGTGA. DNA for the CDR3: TGTGCCAGCAGCCGAGATGGGACAGCAGACACCGGGGAGCTGTTTTTT. Protein sequence: CASSRDGTADTGELFF.

This rearrangement joins TRBV27 to TRBJ1-1, with 7 bases lining up with TRBD1. V lost 3 bases to trimming and J lost 0 bases; unmatched junction nucleotides: 7. CDR1 is MNHEY, CDR2 SMNVEV, per germline (reference sequence). The CDR3 length is 16 residues. CDR3 protein: CASSFLGDSLNTEAFF. The CDR3 DNA reads TGTGCCAGCAGTTTCCTCGGGGACAGCCTGAACACTGAAGCTTTCTTT.

V and J are TRBV2 and TRBJ2-1; 12 bases match TRBD2. Germline values: CDR1 SNHLY, CDR2 FYNNEI. This CDR3 is 15 amino acids long. The V and J ends lost 8 bases and 9 bases, in that order; junction bases with no gene match: 11. The CDR3 spells CASGIPSGRAAEQFF. DNA of the CDR3: TGTGCCAGCGGAATCCCTAGCGGGAGGGCCGCTGAGCAGTTCTTC.

The V gene is TRBV7-6, the J gene TRBJ2-7; TRBD1 matches 7 bases. The CDR3 loop spans 15 amino acids. The germline CDR1 and CDR2 sequences are SGHVS and FNYEAQ. V trimming: 1 base; J trimming: 7 bases; junction bases outside the gene matches: 10. CDR3: CASSLVGQTHEEQYF. The CDR3, as DNA: TGTGCCAGCAGCTTAGTGGGACAGACCCACGAAGAGCAGTACTTC. The whole variable domain, remainder taken from reference TRBV7-6 and TRBJ2-7, is GAGVSQSPRYKVTKRGQDVALRCDPISGHVSLYWYRQALGQGPEFLTYFNYEAQQDKSGLPNDRFSAERPEGSISTLTIQRTEQRDSAMYRCASSLVGQTHEEQYFGPGTRLTVT.